This T cell receptor (beta chain) was profiled in a study of T-cell memory formation after mild COVID-19 (dated by TCRdb to the early 2020s). Study-level background: Most TCR sequence clusters were specific to one of the two donors. T-cell clones expanding and contracting after mild COVID-19 in a couple of donors were tracked by longitudinal TCRalpha and TCRbeta repertoire sequencing. Two young, previously healthy adult volunteers, one female and one male, were included in the cohort. General conclusions and limits of the study: Contracting CD4+ clones were found mainly in CM and EM memory subsets, while CD8+ clones were enriched in EMRA. SARS-CoV-2 specificity was not confirmed for the second-wave clones peaking on day 37. The study included only two mild cases, and larger cohorts that include severe cases with pre-infection samples were judged to be necessary. Some responding clones were found in pre-infection memory, which suggests that pre-existing cross-reactive memory T cells took part in the SARS-CoV-2 response. Clones that contracted from day 15 to 85 showed balanced CD4/CD8 phenotypes, whereas a second wave of clones that expanded from day 15 to 37 leaned towards CD4+.

Ficoll-Paque density gradient centrifugation was used to isolate PBMCs. Sequencing relied on an Illumina NovaSeq 6000. Using 5'RACE with constant-segment primers, TCRalpha and TCRbeta cDNA libraries were constructed, with sample barcodes and unique molecular identifiers added in the process. Trizol reagent was used to extract RNA from every sample. Libraries were amplified in two PCR steps, with a second sample barcode and Illumina TruSeq adapters added in the second step. Sequencing of the libraries was done on an Illumina NovaSeq, producing 2 x 150 bp paired-end reads. Turning to the authors' computational methods: Reads were demultiplexed and collapsed into UMI-guided consensus sequences with migec v1.2.7. Using mixcr v2.1.11, UMI consensuses were aligned to TRA and TRB V and J templates and then assembled into clonotypes. A clonotype was counted as expanded or contracted only when both edgeR and NoisET called the clonotype significant, with the noise models trained on biological replicates. edgeR calls used a false discovery rate-adjusted p below 0.01 and a log2 fold-change threshold of 1. As an exploratory analysis of dynamics, max-normalized trajectories of the 1000 most abundant clonotypes were examined with PCA combined with hierarchical clustering. Separately sequenced CD4+ and CD8+ repertoires were used to assign a CD4 or CD8 phenotype to each responding clone. TCRdb handled the public reads itself, with Q25 trimming in fastp and clone calling in MiXCR, and kept productive beta chains. For every CDR3 protein sequence, its rows merge into one entry that carries the most common genes and DNA. Here the V and J calls rest on TCRdb's processing, not on the authors' analysis. For this sample there are roughly 110,000 distinct CDR3 sequences; about an eighth appear just once. The top ten hold more than 25% of the sample.

Including the terminal cysteine and phenylalanine, the CDR3 comprises 16 residues. The DNA shown is the 48-base CDR3, in frame from base 1. V and J are truncated by 7 bases and 2 bases respectively, leaving an intervening sequence of 20 bases. With respect to this clonotype: No cognate antigen has been identified for it. Base quality data are lacking; no much larger clone is found one base away.

Source material: PBMCs or a T cell subset sorted from them (not recorded which). The rearranged segments are TRBV12-3 or TRBV12-4 and TRBJ1-2; D gene: possibly TRBD1, on 5 matching bases. The receptor's source is an adult woman who had mild COVID-19 (a few samples of this study predate the infection). The sample titles of this study are shuffled in the database, so cell type and time point are left out; the donor was told from shared clones. The CDR3 sequence is CASNTFRVTENYGYTF. The nucleotide sequence is given as TGTGCCAGCAACACATTCAGGGTGACGGAAAACTATGGCTACACCTTC.